These T cell receptor beta chains were read from a single sample in a study of blood T cell repertoires in COVID-19. The data were produced by immunoSEQ multiplex PCR, yet TCRdb's version contains in-frame clones alone and is incomplete. The table records 470,000 or so clones, about 85% of them present only once. The sample taken for sequencing was PBMCs or T cells enriched from blood (not recorded which). The source is a woman between 18 and 29 years old with acute COVID-19. Both conserved end residues are part of each CDR3. The order of the fields is clone size, J gene, V gene, D gene, CDR3 protein, CDR3 DNA. The D gene is left open where the match is weak. Rows give clone size only sometimes, using once, few, many, or a class for an expanded clone.

abundance: NA; j_gene: TRBJ2-1; v_gene: TRBV6-5; d_gene: TRBD1; CDR3aa: CASSWSGQPDEQFF; CDR3nt: TGTGCCAGCAGTTGGTCGGGACAGCCGGATGAGCAGTTCTTC
abundance: once; j_gene: TRBJ1-1; v_gene: TRBV9; d_gene: TRBD1; CDR3aa: CASSVAPTGRNTEAFF; CDR3nt: TGTGCCAGCAGCGTAGCCCCGACAGGGCGGAACACTGAAGCTTTCTTT
abundance: NA; j_gene: TRBJ2-2; v_gene: TRBV9; d_gene: TRBD2; CDR3aa: CASSAYTGGTGELFF; CDR3nt: TGTGCCAGCAGCGCCTACACGGGGGGGACCGGGGAGCTGTTTTTT
abundance: NA; j_gene: TRBJ1-5; v_gene: TRBV28; d_gene: NA; CDR3aa: CAGGGFNQPQHF; CDR3nt: TGTGCCGGGGGGGGTTTCAATCAGCCCCAGCATTTT
abundance: NA; j_gene: TRBJ2-1; v_gene: TRBV19; d_gene: NA; CDR3aa: CATVASEVINEQFF; CDR3nt: TGTGCCACAGTGGCGAGTGAGGTAATCAATGAGCAGTTCTTC
abundance: NA; j_gene: TRBJ1-1; v_gene: TRBV6-5; d_gene: TRBD1; CDR3aa: CASRAGQGGTAEAFF; CDR3nt: TGTGCCAGCAGGGCCGGACAGGGGGGTACGGCTGAAGCTTTCTTT
abundance: NA; j_gene: TRBJ2-7; v_gene: TRBV28; d_gene: NA; CDR3aa: CASSFAGTYEQYF; CDR3nt: TGTGCCAGCAGTTTCGCAGGGACCTACGAGCAGTACTTC
abundance: NA; j_gene: TRBJ2-3; v_gene: TRBV6-2/TRBV6-3; d_gene: NA; CDR3aa: CASSSAKTISTDTQYF; CDR3nt: TGTGCCAGCAGCTCTGCGAAAACTATTAGCACAGATACGCAGTATTTT
abundance: NA; j_gene: TRBJ2-5; v_gene: TRBV7-2; d_gene: NA; CDR3aa: CASEPGQLGETQYF; CDR3nt: TGTGCCAGCGAGCCTGGGCAGCTGGGAGAGACCCAGTACTTC
abundance: NA; j_gene: TRBJ1-4; v_gene: TRBV19; d_gene: NA; CDR3aa: CASSTPTGRINEKLFF; CDR3nt: TGTGCCAGTAGTACGCCGACAGGACGGATTAATGAAAAACTGTTTTTT
abundance: NA; j_gene: TRBJ1-5; v_gene: TRBV6-6; d_gene: NA; CDR3aa: CASSRDWGGTYSNQPQHF; CDR3nt: TGTGCCAGCAGCCGAGACTGGGGGGGAACTTATAGCAATCAGCCCCAGCATTTT
abundance: NA; j_gene: TRBJ1-2; v_gene: TRBV5-1; d_gene: NA; CDR3aa: CASSLAGGGNYGYTF; CDR3nt: TGCGCCAGCAGCTTGGCCGGAGGAGGGAACTATGGCTACACCTTC
abundance: NA; j_gene: TRBJ1-4; v_gene: TRBV19; d_gene: NA; CDR3aa: CASSIGSGDRSEKLFF; CDR3nt: TGTGCCAGTAGTATTGGGTCAGGGGACCGCTCCGAAAAGCTGTTTTTT
abundance: NA; j_gene: TRBJ1-3; v_gene: TRBV7-6; d_gene: NA; CDR3aa: CASSLVRRLSSGNTIYF; CDR3nt: TGTGCCAGCAGCTTAGTAAGGCGGCTTAGCTCTGGAAACACCATATATTTT
abundance: NA; j_gene: TRBJ2-7; v_gene: TRBV30; d_gene: TRBD1; CDR3aa: CAWSAPTGTGSYEQYF; CDR3nt: TGTGCCTGGAGTGCCCCGACCGGGACAGGCTCCTACGAGCAGTACTTC
abundance: NA; j_gene: TRBJ2-1; v_gene: TRBV5-4; d_gene: NA; CDR3aa: CASSLAHNEQFF; CDR3nt: TGTGCCAGCAGCCTAGCGCACAATGAGCAGTTCTTC
abundance: NA; j_gene: TRBJ1-4; v_gene: TRBV5-5; d_gene: NA; CDR3aa: CASLPRSRDSMGTTNEKLFF; CDR3nt: TGTGCCAGCCTTCCCCGCTCCCGGGACTCAATGGGCACAACTAATGAAAAACTGTTTTTT
abundance: once; j_gene: TRBJ1-4; v_gene: TRBV20-1; d_gene: NA; CDR3aa: CSANDRTNEKLFF; CDR3nt: TGCAGTGCTAATGACAGAACTAATGAAAAACTGTTTTTT
abundance: NA; j_gene: TRBJ2-7; v_gene: TRBV2; d_gene: TRBD2; CDR3aa: CASKAGLAGVYEQYF; CDR3nt: TGTGCCAGCAAAGCGGGACTAGCGGGGGTCTACGAGCAGTACTTC
abundance: NA; j_gene: TRBJ2-5; v_gene: TRBV7-6; d_gene: TRBD2; CDR3aa: CASSLAGGWETQYF; CDR3nt: TGTGCCAGCAGCTTAGCGGGAGGGTGGGAGACCCAGTACTTC
abundance: few; j_gene: TRBJ1-2; v_gene: TRBV12-3/TRBV12-4; d_gene: NA; CDR3aa: CASSLGATYGYTF; CDR3nt: TGTGCCAGCAGTTTAGGGGCTACCTATGGCTACACCTTC
abundance: NA; j_gene: TRBJ1-2; v_gene: TRBV28; d_gene: TRBD1; CDR3aa: CASHLLWTGGTEGYTF; CDR3nt: TGTGCCAGCCACCTGCTATGGACAGGGGGCACAGAGGGCTACACCTTC
abundance: NA; j_gene: TRBJ2-5; v_gene: TRBV7-2; d_gene: NA; CDR3aa: CASSLEGGQETQYF; CDR3nt: TGTGCCAGCAGCTTAGAAGGCGGGCAAGAGACCCAGTACTTC
abundance: NA; j_gene: TRBJ1-1; v_gene: TRBV28; d_gene: NA; CDR3aa: CASSLGGAGDTEAFF; CDR3nt: TGTGCCAGCAGTTTGGGGGGCGCGGGGGACACTGAAGCTTTCTTT
abundance: once; j_gene: TRBJ2-2; v_gene: TRBV6-4; d_gene: TRBD1; CDR3aa: CASSETGDTGELFF; CDR3nt: TGTGCCAGCAGTGAGACAGGGGACACCGGGGAGCTGTTTTTT
abundance: NA; j_gene: TRBJ2-7; v_gene: TRBV4-3; d_gene: TRBD1; CDR3aa: CASSAGGAGYEQYF; CDR3nt: TGCGCCAGCAGCGCAGGGGGCGCGGGCTACGAGCAGTACTTC
abundance: few; j_gene: TRBJ1-3; v_gene: TRBV9; d_gene: NA; CDR3aa: CASSAGHSGNTIYF; CDR3nt: TGTGCCAGCAGCGCGGGACACTCTGGAAACACCATATATTTT
abundance: NA; j_gene: TRBJ2-2; v_gene: TRBV7-9; d_gene: TRBD2; CDR3aa: CASSSGGTLLAGELFF; CDR3nt: TGTGCCAGCAGCTCGGGAGGGACCCTATTAGCCGGGGAGCTGTTTTTT
abundance: NA; j_gene: TRBJ2-2; v_gene: TRBV6-5; d_gene: NA; CDR3aa: CAAWEDFTDTGELFF; CDR3nt: TGTGCCGCATGGGAGGACTTCACGGACACCGGGGAGCTGTTTTTT
abundance: NA; j_gene: TRBJ2-3; v_gene: TRBV7-6; d_gene: TRBD2; CDR3aa: CASSSRLAGNTDTQYF; CDR3nt: TGTGCCAGCAGCTCTCGACTAGCGGGGAACACAGATACGCAGTATTTT
abundance: NA; j_gene: TRBJ2-1; v_gene: TRBV20-1; d_gene: TRBD1; CDR3aa: CSASPDRGQFF; CDR3nt: TGCAGTGCTAGCCCCGACAGGGGGCAGTTCTTC
abundance: NA; j_gene: TRBJ1-5; v_gene: TRBV19; d_gene: TRBD1; CDR3aa: CASSMGQGGLNQPQHF; CDR3nt: TGTGCCAGTAGTATGGGACAGGGGGGACTCAATCAGCCCCAGCATTTT
abundance: NA; j_gene: TRBJ2-7; v_gene: TRBV7-2; d_gene: NA; CDR3aa: CASSRDSGREQYF; CDR3nt: TGTGCCAGCAGCCGGGACAGTGGGAGGGAGCAGTACTTC
abundance: NA; j_gene: TRBJ1-1; v_gene: TRBV29-1; d_gene: TRBD1; CDR3aa: CSVAGQGNTEAFF; CDR3nt: TGCAGCGTTGCAGGACAGGGAAACACTGAAGCTTTCTTT
abundance: once; j_gene: TRBJ2-7; v_gene: TRBV24-1; d_gene: NA; CDR3aa: CATSDSSVQGSSYEQYF; CDR3nt: TGTGCCACCAGTGATTCCTCGGTACAGGGAAGCTCCTACGAGCAGTACTTC
abundance: NA; j_gene: TRBJ2-3; v_gene: TRBV3-1/TRBV3-2; d_gene: NA; CDR3aa: CASSHRDTQYF; CDR3nt: TGTGCCAGCAGCCATAGAGATACGCAGTATTTT
abundance: once; j_gene: TRBJ1-2; v_gene: TRBV9; d_gene: NA; CDR3aa: CASSVEGDLYGYTF; CDR3nt: TGTGCCAGCAGCGTAGAGGGGGACCTCTATGGCTACACCTTC
abundance: NA; j_gene: TRBJ2-5; v_gene: TRBV6-5; d_gene: TRBD2; CDR3aa: CASSYRLAGETQYF; CDR3nt: TGTGCCAGCAGTTACCGACTAGCGGGAGAGACCCAGTACTTC
abundance: NA; j_gene: TRBJ2-7; v_gene: TRBV7-2; d_gene: NA; CDR3aa: CASSLDRQAVGEQYF; CDR3nt: TGTGCCAGCAGCTTAGATCGCCAGGCAGTCGGCGAGCAGTACTTC
abundance: NA; j_gene: TRBJ1-1; v_gene: TRBV7-9; d_gene: NA; CDR3aa: CASSLVAGKNTEAFF; CDR3nt: TGTGCCAGCAGCTTAGTGGCGGGAAAAAACACTGAAGCTTTCTTT
abundance: NA; j_gene: TRBJ1-6; v_gene: TRBV5-4; d_gene: NA; CDR3aa: CASSLPGGEYNSPLHF; CDR3nt: TGTGCCAGCAGCTTGCCGGGGGGTGAATATAATTCACCCCTCCACTTT
abundance: NA; j_gene: TRBJ2-2; v_gene: TRBV4-1; d_gene: TRBD1; CDR3aa: CASSQDNLPRTGNTGELFF; CDR3nt: TGCGCCAGCAGCCAAGATAACCTACCGCGGACAGGGAACACCGGGGAGCTGTTTTTT
abundance: NA; j_gene: TRBJ2-7; v_gene: TRBV27; d_gene: TRBD2; CDR3aa: CASSAPGGRFYEQYF; CDR3nt: TGTGCCAGCAGTGCCCCTGGCGGGAGATTCTACGAGCAGTACTTC
abundance: NA; j_gene: TRBJ1-4; v_gene: TRBV6-1; d_gene: TRBD1; CDR3aa: CASSEQRTGLNEKLFF; CDR3nt: TGTGCCAGCAGTGAACAACGGACAGGCCTTAATGAAAAACTGTTTTTT
abundance: NA; j_gene: TRBJ1-1; v_gene: TRBV6-5; d_gene: TRBD1; CDR3aa: CASVIETGMSEAFF; CDR3nt: TGTGCCAGCGTTATTGAGACAGGGATGTCTGAAGCTTTCTTT
abundance: NA; j_gene: TRBJ1-6; v_gene: TRBV28; d_gene: NA; CDR3aa: CASSLNPRYNSPLHF; CDR3nt: TGTGCCAGCAGTTTAAATCCCCGTTATAATTCACCCCTCCACTTT
abundance: few; j_gene: TRBJ2-3; v_gene: TRBV7-9; d_gene: NA; CDR3aa: CASSPQGKSADTQYF; CDR3nt: TGTGCCAGCAGCCCGCAGGGGAAAAGCGCAGATACGCAGTATTTT
abundance: NA; j_gene: TRBJ1-5; v_gene: TRBV7-4; d_gene: TRBD1; CDR3aa: CASSYSQGEYSNQPQHF; CDR3nt: TGTGCCAGCAGTTATTCACAGGGGGAGTATAGCAATCAGCCCCAGCATTTT
abundance: NA; j_gene: TRBJ2-7; v_gene: TRBV5-1; d_gene: TRBD2; CDR3aa: CASSSPLAGGPYEQYF; CDR3nt: TGCGCCAGCAGCTCCCCACTAGCGGGAGGGCCCTACGAGCAGTACTTC
abundance: NA; j_gene: TRBJ1-1; v_gene: TRBV23-1; d_gene: NA; CDR3aa: CARTGGTEAFF; CDR3nt: TGCGCCCGGACGGGGGGGACTGAAGCTTTCTTT
abundance: NA; j_gene: TRBJ1-2; v_gene: TRBV28; d_gene: TRBD1; CDR3aa: CASSGGSGTAYFYGYTF; CDR3nt: TGTGCCAGCAGTGGGGGATCGGGGACAGCCTACTTCTATGGCTACACCTTC
abundance: NA; j_gene: TRBJ2-2; v_gene: TRBV9; d_gene: TRBD2; CDR3aa: CASSPFGGGLTGELFF; CDR3nt: TGTGCCAGCAGCCCCTTCGGGGGGGGGCTGACCGGGGAGCTGTTTTTT
abundance: NA; j_gene: TRBJ2-2; v_gene: TRBV5-8; d_gene: TRBD2; CDR3aa: CASSLEREATGELFF; CDR3nt: TGTGCCAGCAGCTTGGAACGGGAGGCAACCGGGGAGCTGTTTTTT
abundance: NA; j_gene: TRBJ2-1; v_gene: TRBV3-1/TRBV3-2; d_gene: NA; CDR3aa: CASSQEAYNEQFF; CDR3nt: TGTGCCAGCAGCCAGGAGGCCTACAATGAGCAGTTCTTC
abundance: NA; j_gene: TRBJ2-7; v_gene: TRBV28; d_gene: TRBD2; CDR3aa: CASTGTSGSYEQYF; CDR3nt: TGTGCCAGCACCGGGACTAGCGGTTCCTACGAGCAGTACTTC